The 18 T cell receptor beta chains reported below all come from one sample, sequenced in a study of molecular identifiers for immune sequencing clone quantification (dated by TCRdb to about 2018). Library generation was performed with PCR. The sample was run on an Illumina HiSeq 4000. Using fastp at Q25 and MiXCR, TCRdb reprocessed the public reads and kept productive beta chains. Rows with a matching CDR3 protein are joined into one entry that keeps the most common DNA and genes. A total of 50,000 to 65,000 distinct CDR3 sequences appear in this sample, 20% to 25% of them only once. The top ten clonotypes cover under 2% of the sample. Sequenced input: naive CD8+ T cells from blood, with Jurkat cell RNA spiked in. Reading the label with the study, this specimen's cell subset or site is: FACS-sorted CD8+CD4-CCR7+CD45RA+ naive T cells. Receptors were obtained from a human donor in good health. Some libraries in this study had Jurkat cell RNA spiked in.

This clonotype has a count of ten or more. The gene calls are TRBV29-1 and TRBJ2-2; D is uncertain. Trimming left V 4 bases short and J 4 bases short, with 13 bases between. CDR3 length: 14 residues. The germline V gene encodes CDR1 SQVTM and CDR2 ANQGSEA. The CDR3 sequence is CSVGVGAGTGELFF. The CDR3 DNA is TGCAGCGTTGGAGTTGGAGCCGGCACCGGGGAGCTGTTTTTT.

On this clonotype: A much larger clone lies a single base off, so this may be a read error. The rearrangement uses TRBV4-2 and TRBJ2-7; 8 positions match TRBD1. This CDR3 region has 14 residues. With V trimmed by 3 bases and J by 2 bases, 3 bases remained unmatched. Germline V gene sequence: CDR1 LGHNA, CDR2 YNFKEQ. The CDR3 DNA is TGTGCCAGCAGCCAGGGACAGGTGCCCTACGAGCAGTACTTC. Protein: CASSQGQVPYEQYF.

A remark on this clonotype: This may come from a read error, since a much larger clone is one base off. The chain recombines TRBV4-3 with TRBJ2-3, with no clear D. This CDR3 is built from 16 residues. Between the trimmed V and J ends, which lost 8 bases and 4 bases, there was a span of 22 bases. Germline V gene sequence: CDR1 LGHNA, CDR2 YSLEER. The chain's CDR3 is CASGPNVRARADTQYF. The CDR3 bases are TGCGCCAGCGGCCCCAACGTAAGGGCCCGGGCAGATACGCAGTATTTT.

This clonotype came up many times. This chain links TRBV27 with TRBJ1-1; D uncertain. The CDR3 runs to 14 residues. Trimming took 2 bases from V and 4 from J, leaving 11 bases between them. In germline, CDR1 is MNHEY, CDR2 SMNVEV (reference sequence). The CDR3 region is CASSLGVSGTEAFF. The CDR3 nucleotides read TGTGCCAGCAGTTTAGGAGTATCTGGCACTGAAGCTTTCTTT.

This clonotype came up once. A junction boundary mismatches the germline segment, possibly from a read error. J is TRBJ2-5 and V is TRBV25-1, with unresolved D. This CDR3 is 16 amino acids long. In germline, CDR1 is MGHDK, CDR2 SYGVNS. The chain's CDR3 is CASSESVAGLQEIQYF. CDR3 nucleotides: TGTGCCAGCAGTGAATCCGTCGCAGGATTACAAGAGATCCAGTACTTC.

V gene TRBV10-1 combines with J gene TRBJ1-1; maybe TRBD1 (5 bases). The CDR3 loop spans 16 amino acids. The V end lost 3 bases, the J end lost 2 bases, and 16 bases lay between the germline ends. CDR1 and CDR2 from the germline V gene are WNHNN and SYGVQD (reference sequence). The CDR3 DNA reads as TGCGCCAGCAGTGACTCACCGGACAAGGCCAACACTGAAGCTTTCTTT. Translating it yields CASSDSPDKANTEAFF.

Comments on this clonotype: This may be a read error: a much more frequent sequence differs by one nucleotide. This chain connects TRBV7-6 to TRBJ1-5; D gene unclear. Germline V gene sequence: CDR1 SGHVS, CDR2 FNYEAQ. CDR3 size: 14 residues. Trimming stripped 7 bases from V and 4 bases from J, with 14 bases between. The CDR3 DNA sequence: TGTGCCAGCAATCTCGGGCCTACTAATCAGCCCCAGCATTTT. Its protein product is CASNLGPTNQPQHF.

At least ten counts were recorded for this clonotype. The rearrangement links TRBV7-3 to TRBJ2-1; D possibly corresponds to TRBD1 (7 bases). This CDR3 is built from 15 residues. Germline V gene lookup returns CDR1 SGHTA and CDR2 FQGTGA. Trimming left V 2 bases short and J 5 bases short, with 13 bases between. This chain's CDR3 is CASSLGGTANNEQFF. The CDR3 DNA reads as TGTGCCAGCAGCTTAGGCGGGACAGCAAACAATGAGCAGTTCTTC.

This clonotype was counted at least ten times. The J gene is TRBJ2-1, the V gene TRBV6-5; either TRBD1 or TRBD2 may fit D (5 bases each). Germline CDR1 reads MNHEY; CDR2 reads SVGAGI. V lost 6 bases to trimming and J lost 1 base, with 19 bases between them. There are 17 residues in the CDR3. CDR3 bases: TGTGCCAGCAGCCTCGTGCCCGGGACGCTATCCTACAATGAGCAGTTCTTC. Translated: CASSLVPGTLSYNEQFF.

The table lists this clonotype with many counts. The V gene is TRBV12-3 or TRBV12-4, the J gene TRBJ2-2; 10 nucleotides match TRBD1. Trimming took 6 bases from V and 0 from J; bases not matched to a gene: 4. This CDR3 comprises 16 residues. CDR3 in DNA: TGTGCCAGCAGAGCCGACAGGGGGCCGAACACCGGGGAGCTGTTTTTT. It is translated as CASRADRGPNTGELFF.

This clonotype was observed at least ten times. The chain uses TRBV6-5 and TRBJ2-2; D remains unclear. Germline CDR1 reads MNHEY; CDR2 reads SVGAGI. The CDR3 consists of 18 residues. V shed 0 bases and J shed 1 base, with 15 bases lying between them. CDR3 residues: CASSYSGLSTKNTGELFF. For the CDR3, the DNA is TGTGCCAGCAGTTACTCAGGGTTAAGCACGAAGAACACCGGGGAGCTGTTTTTT.

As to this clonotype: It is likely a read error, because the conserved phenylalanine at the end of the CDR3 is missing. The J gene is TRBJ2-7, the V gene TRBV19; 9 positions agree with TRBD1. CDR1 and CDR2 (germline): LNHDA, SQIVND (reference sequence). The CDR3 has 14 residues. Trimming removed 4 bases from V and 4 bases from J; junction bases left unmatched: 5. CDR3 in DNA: TGTGCCAGTAGTACCCTCGGGACAGGGTACGAGCAGTACTAC. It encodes CASSTLGTGYEQYY.

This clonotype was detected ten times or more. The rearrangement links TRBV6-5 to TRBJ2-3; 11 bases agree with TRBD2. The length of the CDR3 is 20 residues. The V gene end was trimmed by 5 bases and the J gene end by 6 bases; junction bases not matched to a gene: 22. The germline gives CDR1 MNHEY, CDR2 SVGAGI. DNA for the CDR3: TGTGCCAGCAGTCTCACGACAACGGGACTAGCGGACTTTGAATGGGATACGCAGTATTTT. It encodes CASSLTTTGLADFEWDTQYF.

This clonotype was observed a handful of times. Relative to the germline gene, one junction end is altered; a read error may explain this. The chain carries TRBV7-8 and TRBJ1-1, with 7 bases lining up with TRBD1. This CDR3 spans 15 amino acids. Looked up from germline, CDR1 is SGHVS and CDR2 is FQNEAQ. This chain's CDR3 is CACSWSTGRGTEALF. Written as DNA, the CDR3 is TGTGCCTGCAGCTGGTCGACAGGGAGGGGCACTGAAGCTCTCTTT. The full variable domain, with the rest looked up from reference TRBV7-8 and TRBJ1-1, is GAGVSQSPRYKVAKRGQDVALRCDPISGHVSLFWYQQALGQGPEFLTYFQNEAQLDKSGLPSDRFFAERPEGSVSTLKIQRTQQEDSAVYLCACSWSTGRGTEALFGQGTRLTVV.

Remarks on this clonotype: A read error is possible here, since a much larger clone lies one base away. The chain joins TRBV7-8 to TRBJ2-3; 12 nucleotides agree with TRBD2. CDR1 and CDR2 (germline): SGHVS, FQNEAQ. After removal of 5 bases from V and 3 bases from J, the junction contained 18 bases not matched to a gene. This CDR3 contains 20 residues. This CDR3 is CASSPGPGLAGGDPTDTQYF. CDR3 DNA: TGTGCCAGCAGCCCCGGACCGGGACTAGCGGGCGGGGACCCGACAGATACGCAGTATTTT.

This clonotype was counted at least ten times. CDR3 amino acids: CASSYTPRDTEAFF. CDR3 coding DNA: TGTGCCAGCAGTTACACACCCCGCGACACTGAAGCTTTCTTT. V and J are TRBV6-2 or TRBV6-3 and TRBJ1-1, with D unresolved. Per the germline V gene, CDR1 is MNHEY and CDR2 is SVGEGT. The CDR3 is 14 residues long. V lost 2 bases and J 3 bases, leaving 10 bases between the germline ends.

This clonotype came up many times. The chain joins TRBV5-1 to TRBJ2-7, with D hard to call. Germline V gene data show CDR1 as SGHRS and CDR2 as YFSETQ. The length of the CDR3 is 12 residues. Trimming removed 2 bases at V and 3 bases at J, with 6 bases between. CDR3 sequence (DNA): TGCGCCAGCAGCTTCAACAGCTACGAGCAGTACTTC. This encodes CASSFNSYEQYF. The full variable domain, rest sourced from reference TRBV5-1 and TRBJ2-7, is KAGVTQTPRYLIKTRGQQVTLSCSPISGHRSVSWYQQTPGQGLQFLFEYFSETQRNKGNFPGRFSGRQFSNSRSEMNVSTLELGDSALYLCASSFNSYEQYFGPGTRLTVT.

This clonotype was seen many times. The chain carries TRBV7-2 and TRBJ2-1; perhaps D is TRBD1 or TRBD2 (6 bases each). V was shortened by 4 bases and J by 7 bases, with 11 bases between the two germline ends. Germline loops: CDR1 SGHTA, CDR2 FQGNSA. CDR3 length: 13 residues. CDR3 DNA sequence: TGTGCCAGCAGCTCCCAGGGGAGGAATGAGCAGTTCTTC. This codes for CASSSQGRNEQFF.